The 32 T cell receptor beta chains below were found in one sample sequenced in a study of T cells in Graves' hyperthyroidism and ophthalmopathy. TCR beta CDR3 regions were amplified from RNA transcripts. With the HTBI primer set, the TCR CDR3 went through a first round of RT-PCR. TCRdb re-analysed the multiplex PCR reads in MiXCR, keeping a single row per CDR3 protein. Found here are approximately 640,000 distinct CDR3 sequences, 15% to 20% of them singletons; the top ten hold around a sixth. Specimen: blood. Receptors originate from a man in his forties or fifties with Graves' hyperthyroidism.

This clonotype was found many times. This rearrangement joins TRBV20-1 to TRBJ2-7; D is unclear. This CDR3 contains 12 residues. CDR1 DFQATT and CDR2 SNEGSKA come from the germline V gene (reference sequence). V was cut by 8 bases and J by 2 bases, with 13 bases left in between. The CDR3 is CSISRFTYEQYF. The CDR3 DNA sequence: TGCAGTATCTCTCGTTTTACCTACGAGCAGTACTTC.

The chain recombines TRBV29-1 with TRBJ1-1; D may be TRBD1 (6 bases). The CDR3 is 16 amino acids. In germline, CDR1 is SQVTM, CDR2 ANQGSEA. Trimming removed 7 bases at V and 4 bases at J, with 25 bases between. DNA for the CDR3: TGCAGCGCCCGAGGGCAGGGCAAAGGGGGGACCACTGAAGCTTTCTTT. Amino acids: CSARGQGKGGTTEAFF.

In this sample, this clonotype turned up many times. The CDR3 sequence: CASSPSYVTDTQYF. For the CDR3, the DNA is TGTGCCAGCAGCCCGAGTTACGTCACAGATACGCAGTATTTT. The chain links TRBV7-3 to TRBJ2-3; no clear D gene. Trimming took 5 bases from V and 2 from J, leaving 11 bases between them. From germline, CDR1 is SGHTA and CDR2 FQGTGA. The CDR3 extends over 14 amino acids.

This clonotype was observed a few times. V gene TRBV9 combines with J gene TRBJ1-1; D remains unclear. The CDR3 contains 17 residues. Germline CDR1 SGDLS, CDR2 YYNGEE. Trimming cost V 0 bases and J 4 bases, with 19 bases left between them. CDR3 residues: CASSVVELVTVGTEAFF. In nucleotides, the CDR3 is TGTGCCAGCAGCGTAGTGGAACTCGTGACGGTCGGCACTGAAGCTTTCTTT.

This clonotype occurred once. The V gene is TRBV27, the J gene TRBJ2-1; 10 nucleotides line up with TRBD2. Germline trimming cut 5 bases from V and 0 bases from J; bases unmatched to any gene: 13. This CDR3 has 19 residues. From germline, CDR1 is MNHEY and CDR2 SMNVEV (reference sequence). CDR3 loop: CASSPLASGRLSSYNEQFF. The CDR3 DNA sequence: TGTGCCAGCAGTCCCCTGGCTAGCGGGAGATTGAGCTCCTACAATGAGCAGTTCTTC.

This chain uses TRBV5-1 with TRBJ1-5, with TRBD1 matching 7 bases. Trimming at V came to 4 bases and at J to 2 bases, leaving 6 bases not matched to a gene. Germline CDR1 is SGHRS and CDR2 is YFSETQ. There are 15 residues in the CDR3. The CDR3 loop is CASSPFTGGNQPQHF. The CDR3 nucleotides read TGCGCCAGCAGCCCTTTTACAGGGGGCAATCAGCCCCAGCATTTT. Full variable domain (missing parts from reference TRBV5-1 and TRBJ1-5): KAGVTQTPRYLIKTRGQQVTLSCSPISGHRSVSWYQQTPGQGLQFLFEYFSETQRNKGNFPGRFSGRQFSNSRSEMNVSTLELGDSALYLCASSPFTGGNQPQHFGDGTRLSIL.

The table lists this clonotype with many counts. The rearrangement joins TRBV20-1 to TRBJ1-5; D might be TRBD1 (5 bases). CDR3 length: 16 amino acids. In germline, CDR1 is DFQATT, CDR2 SNEGSKA (reference sequence). The V gene lost 7 bases and the J gene lost 3 bases, with 22 bases spanning the gap. The CDR3 loop reads CSVPKGTAGVNQPQHF. CDR3 in DNA: TGCAGTGTACCAAAGGGGACGGCGGGGGTCAATCAGCCCCAGCATTTT.

This clonotype showed up many times. This chain links TRBV6-2 or TRBV6-3 with TRBJ2-1, with TRBD2 matching 8 bases. J was trimmed by 6 bases and V by 4 bases; bases with no gene match: 5. Looked up from germline, CDR1 is MNHEY and CDR2 is SVGEGT. This CDR3 comprises 14 residues. Here the CDR3 reads CASSSTSGVNEQFF. DNA for the CDR3: TGTGCCAGCAGTTCCACTAGCGGTGTCAATGAGCAGTTCTTC.

This clonotype was detected only a few times. This chain links TRBV10-1 with TRBJ2-1; either TRBD1 or TRBD2 may fit D (5 bases each). The V gene lost 0 bases and the J gene lost 9 bases, with 9 bases spanning the gap. This CDR3 comprises 13 residues. CDR1 and CDR2 from the germline V gene are WNHNN and SYGVQD (reference sequence). The CDR3 sequence: CASSESIGGEQFF. The CDR3 DNA is TGCGCCAGCAGTGAGTCGATTGGGGGTGAGCAGTTCTTC.

V and J are TRBV20-1 and TRBJ2-7; the match to TRBD2 covers 13 bases. Trimming at V came to 4 bases and at J to 3 bases, leaving 6 bases not matched to a gene. Germline assignment: CDR1 DFQATT and CDR2 SNEGSKA (reference sequence). The CDR3 sequence is 15 residues long. CDR3 sequence: CSATTGTSGDYEQYF. The DNA of the CDR3 is TGCAGTGCTACTACCGGGACTAGCGGGGACTACGAGCAGTACTTC.

This clonotype came up many times. The chain recombines TRBV18 with TRBJ2-3; D is uncertain. The V end was cut by 2 bases, the J end by 5 bases, with 5 bases between. Per germline, CDR1 KGHSH and CDR2 LQKENI. This CDR3 is 12 amino acids long. CDR3 sequence: CASSPAEDTQYF. CDR3 nucleotides: TGTGCCAGCTCACCAGCGGAAGATACGCAGTATTTT.

V gene TRBV12-3 or TRBV12-4 combines with J gene TRBJ2-2; D is ambiguous. Deletions cut 6 bases from V and 4 bases from J, with 12 bases between. The CDR3 covers 14 residues. CDR3 sequence (DNA): TGTGCCAGCAGGTTGAAGGGTGTCACCGGGGAGCTGTTTTTT. Translated, it gives CASRLKGVTGELFF.

The CDR3 bases are TGTGCCAGCAGCTTAGCAAATTTCGTGGGGAACACTGAAGCTTTCTTT. It is translated as CASSLANFVGNTEAFF. The V and J genes are TRBV7-9 and TRBJ1-1; D is unclear. Looked up from germline, CDR1 is SEHNR and CDR2 is FQNEAQ (reference sequence). The CDR3 is made up of 16 amino acids. Between the trimmed V and J ends, which lost 0 bases and 1 base, there was a span of 12 bases.

The chain has TRBV10-2 and TRBJ1-6; D might be TRBD1 (5 bases). The CDR3 totals 16 residues. Germline V gene lookup returns CDR1 WSHSY and CDR2 SAAADI. V lost 4 bases, J lost 10 bases, and 20 bases lay in between. DNA for the CDR3: TGCGCCAGCAGTGTTTCTGGGCTTTATGGGGGGTCACCCCTCCACTTT. It specifies CASSVSGLYGGSPLHF.

The table lists this clonotype with a few counts. This chain links TRBV20-1 with TRBJ2-7; a possible D gene is TRBD1 (6 bases). The length of the CDR3 is 13 residues. The V end was cut by 5 bases, the J end by 2 bases, with 13 bases between. Germline CDR1 and CDR2: DFQATT and SNEGSKA (reference sequence). This chain's CDR3 is CSALPRTAYEQYF. The DNA of the CDR3 is TGCAGTGCTTTACCCAGGACAGCCTACGAGCAGTACTTC.

In the case of this clonotype: Germline and junction disagree at one end, which may indicate a read error. This sequence joins TRBV11-1 and TRBJ2-2, with 8 bases lining up with TRBD2. The CDR3 loop spans 15 amino acids. From germline, CDR1 is SGHAT and CDR2 FQDESV (reference sequence). CDR3 DNA: TGTGCCAGCAGCCTATTCGGGGGGGACACCGGGGAGCTGTGTTTT. This codes for CASSLFGGDTGELCF.

The sample holds many counts of this clonotype. The chain joins TRBV6-2 or TRBV6-3 to TRBJ2-1; the D call may be TRBD1 or TRBD2 (6 bases each). V lost 6 bases and J lost 0, with 15 bases in between. The CDR3 consists of 16 residues. Per germline, CDR1 MNHEY and CDR2 SVGEGT. Here the CDR3 reads CASRSLGGSSYNEQFF. In nucleotides, the CDR3 is TGTGCCAGCAGGTCCCTAGGGGGGAGCTCCTACAATGAGCAGTTCTTC.

This clonotype has ten or more counts. The chain has TRBV24-1 and TRBJ2-5, with TRBD2 identical over 12 bases. CDR3 length equals 15 residues. Germline V gene sequence: CDR1 KGHDR, CDR2 SFDVKD. V shed 4 bases, J shed 5 bases, and the junction held 4 bases outside the gene matches. The CDR3 loop is CATSERTSGTETQYF. CDR3 in DNA: TGTGCCACCAGTGAGCGGACTAGCGGGACGGAGACCCAGTACTTC.

The chain links TRBV5-1 to TRBJ2-1, with D perhaps matching TRBD2 (6 bases). The V end lost 4 bases, the J end lost 8 bases, and 19 bases lay between the germline ends. Germline CDR1 SGHRS, CDR2 YFSETQ. The CDR3 loop spans 15 amino acids. CDR3 sequence (DNA): TGCGCCAGCAGCCCGGGACTTTATTCGGTCGATGAGCAGTTCTTC. Translating it yields CASSPGLYSVDEQFF.

In this sample, this clonotype turned up a few times. The chain has TRBV5-1 and TRBJ2-7; 7 nucleotides align to TRBD1. The CDR3 is 14 amino acids. Germline CDR1 and CDR2: SGHRS and YFSETQ. J gave up 3 bases and V 2 bases, and 5 bases lay outside the gene matches. The CDR3 loop reads CASSFNRDSYEQYF. As DNA, the CDR3 is TGCGCCAGCAGCTTCAACCGGGACAGCTACGAGCAGTACTTC.

On this clonotype: A read error may produce the germline difference seen at one junction end. J is TRBJ1-6 and V is TRBV19, with unresolved D. This CDR3 is 12 amino acids long. The germline CDR1 and CDR2 sequences are LNHDA and SQIVND (reference sequence). The CDR3 DNA is TGTGCCAGTAGTCTTTATACTTCACCCCTCCACTTT. It specifies CASSLYTSPLHF.

This clonotype was detected many times. This chain links TRBV9 with TRBJ1-2; TRBD1 is a possible D gene (5 bases). In germline, CDR1 is SGDLS, CDR2 YYNGEE. The CDR3 spans 14 residues. V shed 3 bases and J shed 5 bases, with 14 bases lying between them. The CDR3 DNA is TGTGCCAGCAGCGCCTCCGGGACGGCTTATGGCTACACCTTC. Translated: CASSASGTAYGYTF.

This clonotype was seen many times. The V and J genes are TRBV10-3 and TRBJ2-1; TRBD2 matches at 15 bases. The CDR3 has 19 residues. V shed 5 bases, J shed 3 bases, and the junction held 11 bases outside the gene matches. Germline assignment: CDR1 ENHRY and CDR2 SYGVKD. CDR3 residues: CAISRTSGRDTDFYNEQFF. CDR3 nucleotides: TGTGCCATCAGTCGGACTAGCGGGAGGGATACTGACTTCTACAATGAGCAGTTCTTC.

This clonotype was observed many times. The chain joins TRBV10-3 to TRBJ1-2, with D maybe TRBD1 (5 bases). CDR3 length equals 11 residues. Germline assignment: CDR1 ENHRY and CDR2 SYGVKD. Trimming stripped 10 bases from V and 8 bases from J, with 14 bases between. This CDR3 reads CATGAEEGYTF. Here the CDR3 DNA reads TGTGCCACCGGGGCCGAGGAAGGCTACACCTTC.

This clonotype turned up a few times. The V gene is TRBV10-3, the J gene TRBJ2-4; D perhaps matches TRBD1 (7 bases). The length of the CDR3 is 16 residues. CDR1 is ENHRY and CDR2 is SYGVKD in the germline V gene. Deletions cut 0 bases from V and 8 bases from J, with 17 bases between. The CDR3 nucleotides are TGTGCCATCAGTGAGTCTAGCGGACAGGATGTATACATTCAGTACTTC. Residues: CAISESSGQDVYIQYF.

This clonotype was found many times. The gene calls are TRBV2 and TRBJ2-1; 12 bases are a match to TRBD2. The CDR3 is 18 residues long. V shed 8 bases and J 8 bases; nucleotides not matched to a gene: 19. CDR1 is SNHLY, CDR2 FYNNEI, per germline. CDR3 sequence reads: CASLDLAGGIFSLDEQFF. In DNA, the CDR3 is TGTGCCAGCTTGGATCTAGCGGGAGGGATTTTCTCCTTGGATGAGCAGTTCTTC. The full variable domain, completed using reference TRBV2 and TRBJ2-1, is EPEVTQTPSHQVTQMGQEVILRCVPISNHLYFYWYRQILGQKVEFLVSFYNNEISEKSEIFDDQFSVERPDGSNFTLKIRSTKLEDSAMYFCASLDLAGGIFSLDEQFFGPGTRLTVL.

This clonotype occurred a few times. This chain uses TRBV11-2 with TRBJ2-1; D gene ambiguous. CDR3 length: 12 amino acids. V was shortened by 3 bases and J by 9 bases, with 9 bases between the two germline ends. The germline V gene encodes CDR1 SGHAT and CDR2 FQNNGV. CDR3 nucleotide sequence: TGTGCCAGCAGCTTGCAGGTTGGTGAGCAGTTCTTC. Its protein product is CASSLQVGEQFF.

The table lists this clonotype with a few counts. The rearrangement links TRBV7-2 to TRBJ2-1; a weak D match, TRBD1 (6 bases). Trimming pared 5 bases from V and 3 bases from J, leaving 17 bases between. The CDR3 has 16 residues. Germline CDR1 and CDR2: SGHTA and FQGNSA. The CDR3 spells CASSAYRVRLYNEQFF. The CDR3 DNA is TGTGCCAGCAGCGCGTACAGGGTCCGACTCTACAATGAGCAGTTCTTC.

The chain employs TRBV30 and TRBJ2-1; D is possibly TRBD2 (5 bases). CDR1 and CDR2 from the germline V gene are GTSNPN and SVGIG (reference sequence). The CDR3 is 15 residues long. Trimming left V 3 bases short and J 0 bases short, with 12 bases between. CDR3: CAWRVSGSSYNEQFF. CDR3 DNA sequence: TGTGCCTGGAGAGTCAGCGGAAGCTCCTACAATGAGCAGTTCTTC.

Only a few counts were recorded for this clonotype. This chain links TRBV30 with TRBJ1-4; 8 bases align to TRBD1. There are 15 residues in the CDR3. The ends lost 4 bases at V and 4 bases at J; junction bases unmatched: 8. CDR1 is GTSNPN and CDR2 is SVGIG in the germline V gene (reference sequence). DNA of the CDR3: TGTGCCTGGACTCCGGGACAGGTCTTTAATGAAAAACTGTTTTTT. Encoded protein: CAWTPGQVFNEKLFF.

This clonotype turned up a few times. V usage is TRBV30 and J usage is TRBJ1-6, with D unclear. Looked up from germline, CDR1 is GTSNPN and CDR2 is SVGIG (reference sequence). The V and J ends lost 5 bases and 7 bases respectively, with 12 bases between them. The length of the CDR3 is 13 residues. The CDR3: CAWHYETNSPLHF. CDR3 DNA: TGTGCCTGGCACTACGAAACCAATTCACCCCTCCACTTT.

This clonotype was picked up a small number of times. The J gene is TRBJ1-6, the V gene TRBV7-8, with 10 bases aligning to TRBD1. With V trimmed by 3 bases and J by 7 bases, 12 bases remained unmatched. Germline V gene sequence: CDR1 SGHVS, CDR2 FQNEAQ. This CDR3 has 18 residues. The CDR3 DNA sequence: TGTGCCAGCAGCTTCGACAGGGGGCGCGGTCAAAAGAATTCACCCCTCCACTTT. This gives the protein CASSFDRGRGQKNSPLHF. The whole variable domain, remainder taken from reference TRBV7-8 and TRBJ1-6, is GAGVSQSPRYKVAKRGQDVALRCDPISGHVSLFWYQQALGQGPEFLTYFQNEAQLDKSGLPSDRFFAERPEGSVSTLKIQRTQQEDSAVYLCASSFDRGRGQKNSPLHFGNGTRLTVT.